These 20 T cell receptor beta chains were sequenced from one sample in a study of PD-1 blockade in classical Hodgkin lymphoma. Repertoires were generated with immunoSEQ multiplex PCR, while TCRdb's copy carries only in-frame clones and drops some. The profile shows about 8,800 clones, roughly 85% of them singletons. Time point meaning: cycle 4 day 1 (C4D1), after around six weeks of nivolumab. Each patient's relapse followed autologous stem cell transplantation, and brentuximab vedotin exposure varied. The sample consisted of peripheral blood mononuclear cells (PBMCs), taken before the fourth cycle of nivolumab. Every receptor here comes from a human donor with classical Hodgkin lymphoma.

V is TRBV6-1 and J is TRBJ2-3, with 11 bases fitting TRBD2. The CDR3 runs 15 residues. Germline loops: CDR1 MNHNS, CDR2 SASEGT. V was clipped by 5 bases and J by 5 bases; unmatched bases: 6. The CDR3 spells CASSQLAGGGDTQYF. The CDR3 DNA is TGTGCCAGCAGTCAATTAGCGGGAGGGGGAGATACGCAGTATTTT.

This chain joins TRBV28 and TRBJ2-7; the match to TRBD1 covers 9 bases. The germline CDR1 and CDR2 sequences are MDHEN and SYDVKM. J was trimmed by 3 bases and V by 6 bases; bases with no gene match: 9. The CDR3 length is 15 residues. In DNA, the CDR3 is TGTGCCAGCAGCCGACCGGGACAGGGCGGCTACGAGCAGTACTTC. This sequence encodes CASSRPGQGGYEQYF.

The chain is built from TRBV7-9 and TRBJ2-3; D is uncertain. Per the germline V gene, CDR1 is SEHNR and CDR2 is FQNEAQ (reference sequence). The CDR3 consists of 13 residues. V lost 0 bases and J lost 4, with 5 bases in between. CDR3 DNA: TGTGCCAGCAGCTTAGCGTCGGCAGATACGCAGTATTTT. Encoded protein: CASSLASADTQYF.

The table lists this clone with a few counts. The chain is built from TRBV4-1 and TRBJ1-5; a weak D match, TRBD1 (5 bases). This CDR3 is built from 15 residues. Germline CDR1 MGHRA, CDR2 YSYEKL. V lost 5 bases and J lost 8, with 19 bases in between. DNA of the CDR3: TGCGCCAGCAGCGTCAGGACACCCGGCGGGGAGCCCCAGCATTTT. The encoded protein is CASSVRTPGGEPQHF.

The gene calls are TRBV28 and TRBJ1-2; unclear D gene. CDR3 size: 12 residues. Deletions cut 2 bases from V and 6 bases from J, with 7 bases between. Germline V gives CDR1 MDHEN, CDR2 SYDVKM. The CDR3 is CASSLPGDGYTF. CDR3 coding DNA: TGTGCCAGCAGTTTACCCGGGGATGGCTACACCTTC.

V usage is TRBV12-5 and J usage is TRBJ2-1, with D possibly TRBD1 on 5 matching bases. The ends were cut back, 0 bases at V and 8 bases at J, with 14 bases in the middle. The CDR3 runs to 15 residues. Germline V gives CDR1 LGHNT, CDR2 FRNRAP. DNA of the CDR3: TGTGCTAGTGGTTTGGTACTTACAGGCCTCCATGAGCAGTTCTTC. Its protein product is CASGLVLTGLHEQFF.

The CDR3 DNA is TGTGCCAGCAGTGACAATCCCGGGGGCGAGCAGTACTTC. This translates into CASSDNPGGEQYF. The gene calls are TRBV6-4 and TRBJ2-7; possibly TRBD2 for D (6 bases). There are 13 residues in the CDR3. The germline gives CDR1 MRHNA, CDR2 SNTAGT. Trimming took 2 bases from V and 6 from J, leaving 11 bases between them.

This clone is a singleton in its sample. The chain links TRBV21-1 to TRBJ2-1; the table's TRBD2 call for D was not verified on the DNA. TRBV21-1 has pseudogene status. This CDR3 is built from 15 residues. This CDR3 reads CASSSGLANYNEQFF. DNA for the CDR3: TGTGCCAGCAGCTCGGGACTAGCGAACTACAATGAGCAGTTCTTC.

The chain is built from TRBV6-6 and TRBJ2-2; no clear D. Trimming left V 7 bases short and J 2 bases short, with 2 bases between. The germline CDR1 and CDR2 sequences are MNHNY and SVGAGI (reference sequence). This CDR3 has 11 amino acids. For the CDR3, the DNA is TGTGCCAGCACTAACACCGGGGAGCTGTTTTTT. This translates into CASTNTGELFF.

This clone was observed a handful of times. This chain links TRBV6-1 with TRBJ1-1; possibly TRBD1 for D (6 bases). Germline V CDR1 and CDR2: MNHNS, SASEGT. V shed 4 bases and J shed 1 base, with 19 bases lying between them. This CDR3 region has 17 residues. The CDR3 coding sequence is TGTGCCAGCAGTGGCAACAGGGTTCTGCTCTCGAACACTGAAGCTTTCTTT. Translated, it gives CASSGNRVLLSNTEAFF.

J is TRBJ1-2 and V is TRBV6-5; D possibly corresponds to TRBD1 (5 bases). The CDR3 consists of 14 residues. Looked up from germline, CDR1 is MNHEY and CDR2 is SVGAGI. The V gene lost 8 bases and the J gene lost 3 bases, with 16 bases spanning the gap. CDR3 DNA: TGTGCCAGCTCGCCTAGGGGAATCCACTATGGCTACACCTTC. This sequence encodes CASSPRGIHYGYTF.

The CDR3 is CASRLDGSLGNQPQHF. DNA for the CDR3: TGTGCCAGCAGACTGGACGGAAGTCTTGGCAATCAGCCCCAGCATTTT. This chain links TRBV2 with TRBJ1-5, with unresolved D. The CDR3 runs 16 residues. Germline CDR1 SNHLY, CDR2 FYNNEI. With 6 bases removed from V and 2 bases from J, the gap between germline ends came to 17 bases.

As DNA, the CDR3 is TGTGCCAGCAGTTTAAGGGACAGGGCTTCAGATACGCAGTATTTT. Protein sequence: CASSLRDRASDTQYF. V is TRBV27 and J is TRBJ2-3; TRBD1 agrees at 9 bases. The V gene end was trimmed by 2 bases and the J gene end by 4 bases; junction bases not matched to a gene: 4. This CDR3 region has 15 residues. Germline V gene sequence: CDR1 MNHEY, CDR2 SMNVEV (reference sequence).

The genes are TRBV18 and TRBJ2-1, with D tentatively TRBD2 (5 bases). Germline V CDR1 and CDR2: KGHSH, LQKENI. Trimming took 4 bases from V and 9 from J, leaving 19 bases between them. The CDR3 extends over 15 amino acids. DNA for the CDR3: TGTGCCAGCTCACGGCGGGTAGACCCCGTGGGTGAGCAGTTCTTC. Protein: CASSRRVDPVGEQFF.

The V gene is TRBV11-2, the J gene TRBJ2-7; 8 nucleotides match TRBD1. This CDR3 spans 16 amino acids. V trimming: 1 base; J trimming: 4 bases; junction bases outside the gene matches: 9. The V gene's germline CDR1 is SGHAT and CDR2 FQNNGV. The CDR3 loop is CASSLGFSDRAYEQYF. CDR3 nucleotides: TGTGCCAGCAGCTTAGGGTTTTCGGACAGGGCTTACGAGCAGTACTTC.

This CDR3 is CASSEGTSGRIEQFF. DNA of the CDR3: TGTGCCAGCAGTGAAGGGACTAGCGGGAGGATTGAGCAGTTCTTC. The J gene is TRBJ2-1, the V gene TRBV6-1; 14 nucleotides match TRBD2. With V trimmed by 1 base and J by 9 bases, 2 bases remained unmatched. The germline CDR1 and CDR2 sequences are MNHNS and SASEGT. This CDR3 is 15 amino acids long.

The chain has TRBV5-4 and TRBJ2-1, with D possibly TRBD2 on 6 matching bases. There are 14 residues in the CDR3. The germline V gene encodes CDR1 SGHNT and CDR2 YYREEE (reference sequence). Trimming left V 4 bases short and J 4 bases short, with 12 bases between. The CDR3 protein is CASSPIAAYNEQFF. The CDR3, as DNA: TGTGCCAGCAGCCCTATAGCGGCTTACAATGAGCAGTTCTTC.

This clone appeared a single time. The chain carries TRBV5-1 and TRBJ2-1, with 7 nucleotides matching TRBD1. With 0 bases clipped from V and 9 bases from J, the junction kept 6 bases outside the gene matches. Germline V gene sequence: CDR1 SGHRS, CDR2 YFSETQ. The CDR3 is 14 residues long. The CDR3 sequence is CASSLVDRVSEQFF. In nucleotides, the CDR3 is TGCGCCAGCAGCTTGGTCGACAGGGTGAGTGAGCAGTTCTTC.

This clone appeared a single time. The rearrangement uses TRBV18 and TRBJ1-5; D remains ambiguous. CDR3 length: 14 residues. CDR1 and CDR2 (germline): KGHSH, LQKENI. Deletions cut 2 bases from V and 7 bases from J, with 12 bases between. CDR3 in DNA: TGTGCCAGCTCACCAGGCGAAAGGGCCCAGCCCCAGCATTTT. It specifies CASSPGERAQPQHF.

V usage is TRBV29-1 and J usage is TRBJ1-1, with a weak D call TRBD1 (6 bases). V was shortened by 4 bases and J by 7 bases, with 25 bases between the two germline ends. Germline CDR1 reads SQVTM; CDR2 reads ANQGSEA. The CDR3 sequence is 16 residues long. This chain's CDR3 is CSVAPHRGRQRGEAFF. In DNA, the CDR3 is TGCAGCGTTGCCCCCCACCGGGGGCGACAGAGAGGTGAAGCTTTCTTT.